A selection of T cell receptor beta chains follows, all from one sample in a study. In TCRdb, the 5' RACE reads were re-called with MiXCR into one record per CDR3 protein. The sample lists tens of thousands of distinct CDR3 sequences, around 28% occurring once. Sequencing was done on a sample of naive CD4+ T cells sorted from blood. These receptors were obtained from a female donor with breast cancer. CDR3s include the opening cysteine and the closing phenylalanine or tryptophan. A D gene is named only where the DNA matches it firmly. For some rows the clone size is stated as once, few or many, or as a class when expanded; others skip it.

V gene: TRBV4-2; D gene: NA; clone size: few; J gene: TRBJ2-3; CDR3 DNA: TGTGCCAGCAGCCAAGGGAACGACGGACTCGGTACGCAGTATTTT; CDR3 protein: CASSQGNDGLGTQYF
V gene: TRBV9; D gene: TRBD2; clone size: few; J gene: TRBJ2-2; CDR3 DNA: TGTGCCAGCATAGCGGGAGCCAGCCCAACCGGGGAGCTGTTTTTT; CDR3 protein: CASIAGASPTGELFF
V gene: TRBV7-2; D gene: TRBD2; clone size: NA; J gene: TRBJ2-2; CDR3 DNA: TGTGCCAGCAGCTTAACTAGCGGGAGGGTTGCCGGGGAGCTGTGTTTT; CDR3 protein: CASSLTSGRVAGELCF
V gene: TRBV6-5; D gene: TRBD1; clone size: NA; J gene: TRBJ1-4; CDR3 DNA: TGTGCCAGCAGTCCTCATCAGGGGGGAAAACTGTTTTTT; CDR3 protein: CASSPHQGGKLFF
V gene: TRBV20-1; D gene: NA; clone size: NA; J gene: TRBJ2-7; CDR3 DNA: TGCAGTGCTGCCCCGGGGTCTCTTTCCTACGAGCAGTACTTC; CDR3 protein: CSAAPGSLSYEQYF
V gene: TRBV5-1; D gene: TRBD2; clone size: NA; J gene: TRBJ2-3; CDR3 DNA: TGCGCCAGCAGCGTGGAAGGGCTAGCGGGAGAAGCAGATACGCAGTATTTT; CDR3 protein: CASSVEGLAGEADTQYF
V gene: TRBV7-7; D gene: TRBD2; clone size: NA; J gene: TRBJ2-5; CDR3 DNA: TGTGCTAGCAGCCTCACGGGACTAGGGGGAGGGACCCAGTACTTC; CDR3 protein: CASSLTGLGGGTQYF
V gene: TRBV6-2/TRBV6-3; D gene: TRBD1; clone size: NA; J gene: TRBJ2-1; CDR3 DNA: TGTGCCAGCAGACCGGGTGGACAGGGAGGCAATGAGCAGTTCTTC; CDR3 protein: CASRPGGQGGNEQFF
V gene: TRBV12-3/TRBV12-4; D gene: TRBD1; clone size: NA; J gene: TRBJ2-7; CDR3 DNA: TGTGCCAGCAGGGGACAGGGGCGGTCCTACGAGCAGTACTTC; CDR3 protein: CASRGQGRSYEQYF
V gene: TRBV5-1; D gene: NA; clone size: NA; J gene: TRBJ2-3; CDR3 DNA: TGCGCCAGCAACTTGGGTATGGCGGCAAGCACAGATACGCAGTATTTT; CDR3 protein: CASNLGMAASTDTQYF
V gene: TRBV28; D gene: TRBD1; clone size: few; J gene: TRBJ1-1; CDR3 DNA: TGTGCCAGCAGCCCCGGAGTTGGGCAGGGGGGGACTGAAGCTTTCTTT; CDR3 protein: CASSPGVGQGGTEAFF
V gene: TRBV3-1; D gene: TRBD1; clone size: NA; J gene: TRBJ1-6; CDR3 DNA: TGTGCCAGCAGCCAAGGACTTGGGACAGTTTCCCCACCCCTCCACTTT; CDR3 protein: CASSQGLGTVSPPLHF
V gene: TRBV5-1; D gene: NA; clone size: few; J gene: TRBJ2-7; CDR3 DNA: TGCGCCAGCAGCGCCACGGGACTTAAATCCTACGAGCAGTACTTC; CDR3 protein: CASSATGLKSYEQYF
V gene: TRBV18; D gene: TRBD1; clone size: few; J gene: TRBJ2-5; CDR3 DNA: TGTGCCAGCTCACCACCGAGGACAGGGAAAGAGACCCAGTACTTC; CDR3 protein: CASSPPRTGKETQYF
V gene: TRBV4-1; D gene: NA; clone size: few; J gene: TRBJ1-2; CDR3 DNA: TGCGCCAGCAGCCAAGACAGGGGCGAAGCTAACTATGGCTACACCTTC; CDR3 protein: CASSQDRGEANYGYTF
V gene: TRBV7-2; D gene: TRBD1; clone size: NA; J gene: TRBJ1-1; CDR3 DNA: TGTGCCAGCAGCTTCGACAGGGAGACTGAAGCTTTCTTT; CDR3 protein: CASSFDRETEAFF
V gene: TRBV12-3/TRBV12-4; D gene: NA; clone size: NA; J gene: TRBJ2-1; CDR3 DNA: TGTGCCAGCGACGTCAGGGGTAGGAGCCGGGCCCTACCGGGTGAGCAGTTCTTC; CDR3 protein: CASDVRGRSRALPGEQFF
V gene: TRBV5-1; D gene: NA; clone size: NA; J gene: TRBJ2-2; CDR3 DNA: TGCGCCAGCAGCTTGGACAGGGAAGGGGAGCTGTTTTTT; CDR3 protein: CASSLDREGELFF